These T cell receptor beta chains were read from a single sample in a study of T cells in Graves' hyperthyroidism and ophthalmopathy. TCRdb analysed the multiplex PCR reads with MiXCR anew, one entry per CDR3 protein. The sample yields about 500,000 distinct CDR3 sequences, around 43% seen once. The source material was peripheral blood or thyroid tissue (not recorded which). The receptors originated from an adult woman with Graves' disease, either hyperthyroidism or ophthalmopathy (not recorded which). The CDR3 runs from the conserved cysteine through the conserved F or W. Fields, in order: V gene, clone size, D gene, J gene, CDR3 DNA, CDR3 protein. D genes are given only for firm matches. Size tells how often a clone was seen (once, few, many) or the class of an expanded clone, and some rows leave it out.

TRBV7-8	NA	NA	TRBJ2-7	TGTGCCAGCAGCTTAGCTACGATGCAGACGGGGGTCTCCTACGAGCAGTACTTC	CASSLATMQTGVSYEQYF
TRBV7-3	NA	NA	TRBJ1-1	TGTGCCAGCAGCTTAAGTCGAGAACAGGGAAACACTGAAGCTTTCTTT	CASSLSREQGNTEAFF
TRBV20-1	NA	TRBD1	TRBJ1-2	TGCAGTGCCCAGCTTCGACAGGGAAGGGACTATGGCTACACCTTC	CSAQLRQGRDYGYTF
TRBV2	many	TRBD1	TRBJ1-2	TGTGCCAACGAATCTCAGGGGGACTACTATGGCTACACCTTC	CANESQGDYYGYTF
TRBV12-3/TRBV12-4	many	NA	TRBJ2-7	TGTGCCAGCAGTCCCCTGGCGGGAGAGGGGGTCGAGCAGTACTTC	CASSPLAGEGVEQYF
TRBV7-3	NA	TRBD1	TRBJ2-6	TGTGCCAGCAGCTTACAAGGGACAGGACAACCTGGGGCCAACGTCCTGACTTTC	CASSLQGTGQPGANVLTF
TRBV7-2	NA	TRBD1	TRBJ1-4	TGTGCCAGCAGCCAAGATTGGACAGGGGGAGGAGAAAAACTGTTTTTT	CASSQDWTGGGEKLFF
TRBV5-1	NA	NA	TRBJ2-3	TGCGCCAGCAGCTTCATAATAGGAATCACAGATACGCAGTATTTT	CASSFIIGITDTQYF
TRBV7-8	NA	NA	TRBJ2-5	TGTGCCAGCAGCTTAGTTACCTCTCCTACAGGTCAAGAGACCCAGTACTTC	CASSLVTSPTGQETQYF
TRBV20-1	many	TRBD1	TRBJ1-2	TGCAGTGCCCCAACCGGGACAGGGGGTGCAAGAAGCTACACCTTC	CSAPTGTGGARSYTF
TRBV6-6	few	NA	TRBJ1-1	TGTGCCAGCATCCTCGGGGGGGTACGTACTGAAGCTTTCTTT	CASILGGVRTEAFF
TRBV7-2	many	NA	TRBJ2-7	TGTGCCAGCAGCTTAGCAAAGGGGGTCGAGCAGTACTTC	CASSLAKGVEQYF
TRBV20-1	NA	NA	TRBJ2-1	TGCAGTGCCCCTCAGGCTCGGGCGCGAAGCTCCTACAATGAGCAGTTCTTC	CSAPQARARSSYNEQFF
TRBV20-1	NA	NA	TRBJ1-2	TGCAGTGCTAGAGATCAAAGGGGCTATGGCTACACCTTC	CSARDQRGYGYTF
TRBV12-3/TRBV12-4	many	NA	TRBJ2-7	TGTGCCAGCAGCTCGGGGGACTACGAGCAGTACTTC	CASSSGDYEQYF
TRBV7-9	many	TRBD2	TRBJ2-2	TGTGCCCGGGAGGGGGACAACACCGGGGAGCTGTTTTTT	CAREGDNTGELFF
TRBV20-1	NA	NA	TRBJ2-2	TGCAGTGCTAGAGGCGCTAGCGCGGTCACCGGGGAGCTGTTTTTT	CSARGASAVTGELFF
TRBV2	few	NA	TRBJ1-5	TGTGCCAGAGGGTCGGGGGGAGATCAGCCCCAGCATTTT	CARGSGGDQPQHF
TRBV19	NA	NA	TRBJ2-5	TGTGCCAGTAGAAGAGACGGCCAAGAGACCCAGTACTTC	CASRRDGQETQYF
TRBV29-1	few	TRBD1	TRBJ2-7	TGCAGCTTAGTGGGAGGACAGGGATACGAGCAGTACTTC	CSLVGGQGYEQYF
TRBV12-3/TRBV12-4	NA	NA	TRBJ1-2	TGTGCCAGCAGGCTAGCTCCTACGAGTGGCTACACCTTC	CASRLAPTSGYTF
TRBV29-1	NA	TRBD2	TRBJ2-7	TGCAGCGTTCAGGCGCGGGAGTTTCGCTACGAGCAGTACTTC	CSVQAREFRYEQYF
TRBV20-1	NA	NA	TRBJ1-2	TGCAGTGCTAGAGGGGGACAATATGGCTACACCTTC	CSARGGQYGYTF
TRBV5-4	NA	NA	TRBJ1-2	TGTGCCAGCAGCTTGGTTGTGGGGGACTATGGCTACACCTTC	CASSLVVGDYGYTF
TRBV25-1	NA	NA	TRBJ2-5	TGTGCCAGCAGTGAATCTGGGGCGGAAGAGACCCAGTACTTC	CASSESGAEETQYF
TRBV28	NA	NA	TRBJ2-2	TGTGCCAGCACCACGGGGGAGCTGTTTTTT	CASTTGELFF
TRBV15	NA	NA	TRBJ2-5	TGTGCCACCAGCAGAGTTCGGGAGCTTTCCGAGACCCAGTACTTC	CATSRVRELSETQYF
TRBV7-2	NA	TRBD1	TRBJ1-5	TGTGCCAGCAGCTTAGGACAGGGGCCTCAGCCCCAGCATTTT	CASSLGQGPQPQHF
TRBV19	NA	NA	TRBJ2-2	TGTGCGGCAGGGGACGGGGAGCTGTTTTTT	CAAGDGELFF
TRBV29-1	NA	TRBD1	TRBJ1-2	TGCAGCGCAGTTGACAGGGGTCCCGATGGCTACACCTTC	CSAVDRGPDGYTF
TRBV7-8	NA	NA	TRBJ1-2	TGTGCCAGCAGCGCCCTAGCATCCGGCGGCTACACCTTC	CASSALASGGYTF
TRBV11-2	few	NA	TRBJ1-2	TGTGCCAGCCACCAGCTAATCTATGGCTACACCTTC	CASHQLIYGYTF
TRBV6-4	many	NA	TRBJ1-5	TGTGCCAGCAGTGTGAGGGAAGGCCAGCCCCAGCATTTT	CASSVREGQPQHF
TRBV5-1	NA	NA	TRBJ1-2	TGCGCCAGCAGCTTCGGGATATCGAGGAACTATGGCTACACCTTC	CASSFGISRNYGYTF
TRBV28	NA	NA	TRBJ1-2	TGTGCCAGCAGTCCTCGGAGGGAGTCAGAGGGCTACACCTTC	CASSPRRESEGYTF
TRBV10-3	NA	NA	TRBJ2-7	TGTGCCATCAGTGACAGCCGAAGCTCCTACGAGCAGTACTTC	CAISDSRSSYEQYF
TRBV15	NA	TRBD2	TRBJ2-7	TGTGCCACCAGCACCCCCAGGACTAGCGAATACGAGCAGTACTTC	CATSTPRTSEYEQYF
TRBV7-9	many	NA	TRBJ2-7	TGCGCCAGCAGCCGGCTCCGGGACTCACCCTACGAGCAGTACTTC	CASSRLRDSPYEQYF
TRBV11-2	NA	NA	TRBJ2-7	TGTGCCAGCAGCTTTCTAGGGGATGAGCAGTACTTC	CASSFLGDEQYF
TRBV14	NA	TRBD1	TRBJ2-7	TGTGCCAGCCAACAGGGGCGCGAGCAGTACTTC	CASQQGREQYF
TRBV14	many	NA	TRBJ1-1	TGTGCCAGCAGCCAAGTCAGGGCTCTCACTGAAGCTTTCTTT	CASSQVRALTEAFF
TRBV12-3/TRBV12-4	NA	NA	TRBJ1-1	TGTGCCAGCGGCCTTTTGGGCACTGAAGCTTTCTTT	CASGLLGTEAFF
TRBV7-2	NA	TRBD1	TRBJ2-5	TGTGCCAGCAGCTTCTCCGGGACAGGGGGCCAAGAGACCCAGTACTTC	CASSFSGTGGQETQYF
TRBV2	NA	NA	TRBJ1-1	TGTGCCAGCCGGGCCCCCGAGAGAGCTGAAGCTTTCTTT	CASRAPERAEAFF
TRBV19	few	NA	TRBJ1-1	TGTGCCAGTAGTATTGCGGTGAACACTGAAGCTTTCTTT	CASSIAVNTEAFF
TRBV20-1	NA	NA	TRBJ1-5	TGCAGTGCTAGGGGGGGGGTAATTAATCAGCCCCAGCATTTT	CSARGGVINQPQHF
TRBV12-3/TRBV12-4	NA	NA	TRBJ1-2	TGTGCCAGCAGTTTTACTGTTTCATATGGCTACACCTTC	CASSFTVSYGYTF
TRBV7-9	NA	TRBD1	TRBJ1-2	TGTGCCAGCAGCCACCGGGGGGACAGCGTTAACTATGGCTACACCTTC	CASSHRGDSVNYGYTF